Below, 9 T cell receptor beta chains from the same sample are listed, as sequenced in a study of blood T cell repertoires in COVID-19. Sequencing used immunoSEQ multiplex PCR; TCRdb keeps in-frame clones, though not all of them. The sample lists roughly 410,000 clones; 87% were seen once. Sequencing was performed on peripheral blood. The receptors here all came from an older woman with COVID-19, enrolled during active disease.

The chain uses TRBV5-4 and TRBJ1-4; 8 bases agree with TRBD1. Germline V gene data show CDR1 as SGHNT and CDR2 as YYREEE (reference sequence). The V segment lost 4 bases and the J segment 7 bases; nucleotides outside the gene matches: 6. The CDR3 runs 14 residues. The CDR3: CASSVDRGFEKLFF. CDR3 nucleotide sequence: TGTGCCAGCAGCGTCGACAGGGGATTTGAAAAACTGTTTTTT. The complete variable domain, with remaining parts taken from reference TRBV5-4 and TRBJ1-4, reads ETGVTQSPTHLIKTRGQQVTLRCSSQSGHNTVSWYQQALGQGPQFIFQYYREEENGRGNFPPRFSGLQFPNYSSELNVNALELDDSALYLCASSVDRGFEKLFFGSGTQLSVL.

CDR3: CASSSTASNQPQHF. The CDR3 DNA is TGTGCCAGCAGTTCGACAGCCAGCAATCAGCCCCAGCATTTT. This chain links TRBV27 with TRBJ1-5, with D possibly being TRBD1 (5 bases). The CDR3 consists of 14 residues. In germline, CDR1 is MNHEY, CDR2 SMNVEV (reference sequence). Trimming shortened V by 4 bases and J by 1 base, and 8 bases separated the two germline ends.

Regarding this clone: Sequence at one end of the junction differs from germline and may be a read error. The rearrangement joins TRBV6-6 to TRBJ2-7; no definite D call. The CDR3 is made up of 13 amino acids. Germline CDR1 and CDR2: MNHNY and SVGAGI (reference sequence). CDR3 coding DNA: TGTGCCTGCAGTCATGTGACAAGATACGAGCAGTACTTC. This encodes CACSHVTRYEQYF.

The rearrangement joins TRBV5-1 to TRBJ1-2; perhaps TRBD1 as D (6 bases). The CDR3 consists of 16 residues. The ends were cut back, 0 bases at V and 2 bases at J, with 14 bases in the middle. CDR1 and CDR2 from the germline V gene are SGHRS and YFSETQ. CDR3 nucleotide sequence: TGCGCCAGCAGCTTGGCGAAAACAGGGCAAAACTATGGCTACACCTTC. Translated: CASSLAKTGQNYGYTF.

The CDR3 nucleotides read TGTGCCAGCAGCTTAGAGACTACCCGACACGAGCAGTACTTC. Protein sequence: CASSLETTRHEQYF. The chain couples TRBV11-1 to TRBJ2-7, with D perhaps TRBD2 (5 bases). Germline CDR1 reads SGHAT; CDR2 reads FQDESV (reference sequence). This CDR3 is built from 14 residues. V dropped 1 base and J dropped 5 bases, with 12 bases sitting between them.

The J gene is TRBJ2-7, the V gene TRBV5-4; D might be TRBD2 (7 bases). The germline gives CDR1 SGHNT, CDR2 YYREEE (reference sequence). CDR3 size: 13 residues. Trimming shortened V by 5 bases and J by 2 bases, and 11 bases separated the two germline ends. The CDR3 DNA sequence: TGTGCCAGCAGTCGGGGGGCACCCTACGAGCAGTACTTC. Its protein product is CASSRGAPYEQYF.

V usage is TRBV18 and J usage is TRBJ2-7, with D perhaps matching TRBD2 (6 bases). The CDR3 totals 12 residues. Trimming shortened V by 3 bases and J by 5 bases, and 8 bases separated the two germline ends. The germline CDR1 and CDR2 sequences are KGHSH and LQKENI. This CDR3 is CASSPGGDEQYF. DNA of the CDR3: TGTGCCAGCTCACCGGGCGGGGACGAGCAGTACTTC. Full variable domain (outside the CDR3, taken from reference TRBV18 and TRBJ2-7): NAGVMQNPRHLVRRRGQEARLRCSPMKGHSHVYWYRQLPEEGLKFMVYLQKENIIDESGMPKERFSAEFPKEGPSILRIQQVVRGDSAAYFCASSPGGDEQYFGPGTRLTVT.

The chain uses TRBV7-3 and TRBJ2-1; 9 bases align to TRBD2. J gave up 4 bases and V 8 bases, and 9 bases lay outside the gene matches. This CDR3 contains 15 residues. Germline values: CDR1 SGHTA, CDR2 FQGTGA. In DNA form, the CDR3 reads TGTGCCAGCCGCCGAGGCGGGGGGGGGTACAATGAGCAGTTCTTC. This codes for CASRRGGGGYNEQFF.

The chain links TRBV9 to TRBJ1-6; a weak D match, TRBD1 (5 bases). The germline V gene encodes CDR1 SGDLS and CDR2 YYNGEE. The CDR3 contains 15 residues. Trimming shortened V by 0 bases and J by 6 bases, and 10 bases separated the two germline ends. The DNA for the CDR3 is TGTGCCAGCAGCGTAGTGGGGCAGCTTAATTCACCCCTCCACTTT. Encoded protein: CASSVVGQLNSPLHF.